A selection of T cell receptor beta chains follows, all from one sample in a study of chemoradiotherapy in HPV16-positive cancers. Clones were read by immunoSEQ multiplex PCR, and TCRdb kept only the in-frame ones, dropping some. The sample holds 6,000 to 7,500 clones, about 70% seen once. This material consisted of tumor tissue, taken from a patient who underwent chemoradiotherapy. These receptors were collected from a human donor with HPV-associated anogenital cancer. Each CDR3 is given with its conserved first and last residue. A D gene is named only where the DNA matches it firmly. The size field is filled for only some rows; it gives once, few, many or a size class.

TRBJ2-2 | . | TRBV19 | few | TGTGCCAGTAGTAGCAGGGGAAGAGGGACCGGGGAGCTGTTTTTT | CASSSRGRGTGELFF
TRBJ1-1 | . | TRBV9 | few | TGTGCCAGCAGCGTAGGGGGAGAGAACACTGAAGCTTTCTTT | CASSVGGENTEAFF
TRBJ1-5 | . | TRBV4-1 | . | TGCGCCAGCAGCCAAGGGGGGGGCCAGCATTTT | CASSQGGGQHF
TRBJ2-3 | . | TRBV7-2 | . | TGTGCCAGCAGCTTTAGGGCGGCTGACACAGATACGCAGTATTTT | CASSFRAADTDTQYF
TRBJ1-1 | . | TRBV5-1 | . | TGCGCCAGCAGCTTGGCCGTGGGCGGTGAAGCTTTCTTT | CASSLAVGGEAFF
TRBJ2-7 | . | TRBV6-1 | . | TGTGCCAGCAGTGAAGCCGCAGGGGAGCAGTACTTC | CASSEAAGEQYF
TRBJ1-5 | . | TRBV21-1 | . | TGTGCCAGCAGCAAAGTCAGTAACCAGAAGTGCAATCAGCCCCAGCATTTT | CASSKVSNQKCNQPQHF
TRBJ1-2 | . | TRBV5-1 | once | TGCGCCAGCAGCTTAAATACTGGGGATGGTGGCTACACCTTC | CASSLNTGDGGYTF
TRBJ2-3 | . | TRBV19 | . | TGTGCCAGTAGTATTCTTACGGGGGCCGGCACAGATACGCAGTATTTT | CASSILTGAGTDTQYF
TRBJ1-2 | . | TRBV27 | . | TGTGCCAGCAGTTTATTAGCCCCCAATCAACTTGGGGGCTACACCTTC | CASSLLAPNQLGGYTF
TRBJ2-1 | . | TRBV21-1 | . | TGTGCCAGCACCCTCCCAGAGCAGTCAGACTGCAATGAGCAGTTCTTC | CASTLPEQSDCNEQFF
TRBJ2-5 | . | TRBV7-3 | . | TGTGCCAGCAGCCGTGACCAAAAATTAAGGGAGACCCAGTACTTC | CASSRDQKLRETQYF
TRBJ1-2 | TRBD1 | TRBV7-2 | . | TGTGCCAGCAGCTTAAGGGACAGGGATGGCTACACCTTC | CASSLRDRDGYTF
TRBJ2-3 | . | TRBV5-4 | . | TGTGCCAGCAGCTTGGGTATAGGTAGAGCACAAGATACGCAGTATTTT | CASSLGIGRAQDTQYF
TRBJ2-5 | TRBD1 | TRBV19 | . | TGTGCCAGTAGTGTCCACAGGGGGTCAGAGACCCAGTACTTC | CASSVHRGSETQYF
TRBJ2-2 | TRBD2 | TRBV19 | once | TGTGCCTCCCAGGAGGGTAGCGGGAGCACCGGGGAGCTGTTTTTT | CASQEGSGSTGELFF
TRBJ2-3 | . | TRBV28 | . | TGTGCCAGCAGGGTTAGTGCAGATACGCAGTATTTT | CASRVSADTQYF
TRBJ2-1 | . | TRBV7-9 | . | TGTGCCAGCAGCTTTACTGAGCAGTTCTTC | CASSFTEQFF
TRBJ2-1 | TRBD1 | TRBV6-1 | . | TGTGCCAGCAGTGCCCAGAGGGACAGTCCTAATGAGCAGTTCTTC | CASSAQRDSPNEQFF
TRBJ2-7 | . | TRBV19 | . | TGTGCCAGTACCGCTCGGGGGTCGGAAGAGCAGTACTTC | CASTARGSEEQYF
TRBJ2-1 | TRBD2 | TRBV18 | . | TGTGCCAGCTCACCTCAAGGTCCGGGGGGGCTATACAATGAGCAGTTCTTC | CASSPQGPGGLYNEQFF
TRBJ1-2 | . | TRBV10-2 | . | TGCGCCAGCAGTGAAAGGACAGCCGGAAATTGGGGCTACACCTTC | CASSERTAGNWGYTF
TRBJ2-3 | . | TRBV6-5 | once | TGTGCCAGCGGGGACAGCACAGATACGCAGTATTTT | CASGDSTDTQYF
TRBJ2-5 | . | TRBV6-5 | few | TGTGCCAGCAGTTACAGAGCGGGAGAGACCCAGTACTTC | CASSYRAGETQYF
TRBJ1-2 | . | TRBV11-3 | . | TGTGCCAGCAGCTTAGGGGGGGACCCACCGGGGTACACCTTC | CASSLGGDPPGYTF
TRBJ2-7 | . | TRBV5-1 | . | TGCGCCAGCAGCTCAAGGACGGGGGATGGGGAGCAGTACTTC | CASSSRTGDGEQYF
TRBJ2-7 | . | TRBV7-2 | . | TGTGCCAGCAGCTTGGGACAACCCTACGAGCAGTACTTC | CASSLGQPYEQYF
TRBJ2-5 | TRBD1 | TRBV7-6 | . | TGTGCCAGCAGCCACGGACAGGGGGGAAAGACCCAGTACTTC | CASSHGQGGKTQYF
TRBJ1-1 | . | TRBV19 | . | TGTGCCAGTAGTATAGAGAACACTGAAGCTTTCTTT | CASSIENTEAFF
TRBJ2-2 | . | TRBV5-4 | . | TGTGCCAGCAGCTTGTCCAGGGTCGGCGGGGAGCTGTTTTTT | CASSLSRVGGELFF
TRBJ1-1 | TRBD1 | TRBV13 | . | TGTGCCAGCAGACCGACAGGGTCATGGGGGGAAGCTTTCTTT | CASRPTGSWGEAFF
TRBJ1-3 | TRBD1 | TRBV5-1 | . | TGCGCCAGCAGCCCCAGGACAGGGGGTTTAGCTGGAAACACCATATATTTT | CASSPRTGGLAGNTIYF
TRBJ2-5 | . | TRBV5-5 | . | TGTGCCAGCAGCTTGGAGACAGAGACCCAGTACTTC | CASSLETETQYF
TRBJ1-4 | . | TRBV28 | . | TGTGCCAGCAGTTTACGTCCTGAAAAACTGTTTTTT | CASSLRPEKLFF
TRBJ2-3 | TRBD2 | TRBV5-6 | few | TGTGCCAGCAGCTTGCTAGCGGGGGGGCCGGATACGCAGTATTTT | CASSLLAGGPDTQYF
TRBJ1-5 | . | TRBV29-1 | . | TGCAGCGTGTGGGACTTCAATCAGCCCCAGCATTTT | CSVWDFNQPQHF
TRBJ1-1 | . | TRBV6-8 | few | TGTGCCAGCACCTATCTCGGTACTGAAGCTTTCTTT | CASTYLGTEAFF
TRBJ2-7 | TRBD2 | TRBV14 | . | TGTGCCAGCAGCCAAGCTGCGGGAGGCTGGGTCTACGAGCAGTACTTC | CASSQAAGGWVYEQYF
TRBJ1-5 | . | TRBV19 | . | TGTGCCAGTAAGGTACAAGGGTCAGATCAGCCCCAGCATTTT | CASKVQGSDQPQHF
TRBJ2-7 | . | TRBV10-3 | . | TGTGCCATCGGGGGAGAAGAGCAGTACTTC | CAIGGEEQYF
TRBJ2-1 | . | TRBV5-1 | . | TGCGCCAGCAGCTCCGGAGTAAGCTCCTACAATGAGCAGTTCTTC | CASSSGVSSYNEQFF
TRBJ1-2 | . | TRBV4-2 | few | TGTGCCAGCAGCCAGGACGGGACACCCGCTAACTATGGCTACACCTTC | CASSQDGTPANYGYTF
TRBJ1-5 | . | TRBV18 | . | TGTGCCAGCCAAACAGGGATCGGGCAGCCCCAGCATTTT | CASQTGIGQPQHF
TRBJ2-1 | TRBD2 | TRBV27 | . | TGTGCCAGCAGTTTAACAGCGGGGGGCGAGCAGTTCTTC | CASSLTAGGEQFF
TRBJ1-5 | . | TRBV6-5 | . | TGTGCCAGCAGCACAAAAAATCAGCCCCAGCATTTT | CASSTKNQPQHF
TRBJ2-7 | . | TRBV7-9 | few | TGTGCCAGCAGCTTGTCCATCTACGAGCAGTACTTC | CASSLSIYEQYF
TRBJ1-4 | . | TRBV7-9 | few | TGTGCCAGCAGCTTAGCCGGTAATGAAAAACTGTTTTTT | CASSLAGNEKLFF
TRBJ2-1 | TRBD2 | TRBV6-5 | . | TGTGCCAGCAGTTACTCGAGCGGGGGGAAGTTATTCTTC | CASSYSSGGKLFF
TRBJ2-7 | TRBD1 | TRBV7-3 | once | TGTGCCAGCAGCTCTCAAGGGGGCTGGGGGACCGAGCAGTACTTC | CASSSQGGWGTEQYF